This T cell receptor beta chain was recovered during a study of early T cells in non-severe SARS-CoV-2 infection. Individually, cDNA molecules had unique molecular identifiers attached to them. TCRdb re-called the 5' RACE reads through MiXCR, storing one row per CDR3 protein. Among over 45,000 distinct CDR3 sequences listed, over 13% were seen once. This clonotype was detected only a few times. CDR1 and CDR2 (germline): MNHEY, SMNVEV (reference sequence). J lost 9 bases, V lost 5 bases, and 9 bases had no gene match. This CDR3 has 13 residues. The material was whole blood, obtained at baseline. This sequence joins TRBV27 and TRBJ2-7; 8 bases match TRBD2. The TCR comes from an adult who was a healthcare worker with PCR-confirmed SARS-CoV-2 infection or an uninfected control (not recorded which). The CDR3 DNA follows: TGTGCCAGCAGTCGACGCGGGGGGTTAGGGCAGTACTTC. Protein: CASSRRGGLGQYF.